One and the same sample provided the 30 T cell receptor beta chains below, sequenced in a study of blood T cell repertoires in COVID-19. Assay: immunoSEQ multiplex PCR; the TCRdb copy retains only in-frame clones and omits some. The sample contains roughly 100,000 clones, more than 80% of which appear only once. Sequencing was performed on peripheral blood. These receptor sequences come from a man in his sixties with acute or convalescent COVID-19.

The chain links TRBV11-3 to TRBJ2-3; 11 bases line up with TRBD2. This CDR3 comprises 14 residues. The V gene end was trimmed by 2 bases and the J gene end by 6 bases; junction bases not matched to a gene: 1. The germline gives CDR1 SGHNT, CDR2 YENEEA. The CDR3 coding sequence is TGTGCCAGCAGCTTAACTAGCGGGAGTGATACGCAGTATTTT. It codes for CASSLTSGSDTQYF.

The chain links TRBV11-2 to TRBJ2-5; 8 nucleotides agree with TRBD2. CDR3 length equals 15 residues. V trimming: 5 bases; J trimming: 4 bases; junction bases outside the gene matches: 9. Germline CDR1 reads SGHAT; CDR2 reads FQNNGV. The CDR3 DNA sequence: TGTGCCAGCAGCCCGATTGGGGCGGGAGGAGAGACCCAGTACTTC. Amino acid sequence: CASSPIGAGGETQYF.

This chain uses TRBV11-3 with TRBJ2-2, with D possibly being TRBD1 (5 bases). Germline-derived CDR1 and CDR2 are SGHNT and YENEEA. The CDR3 consists of 16 residues. V shed 3 bases and J shed 2 bases, with 13 bases lying between them. DNA for the CDR3: TGTGCCAGCAGCTTGGACAACCGCCCCAACACCGGGGAGCTGTTTTTT. This sequence encodes CASSLDNRPNTGELFF.

As for this clone: Other DNA sequences in the same sample also yield this CDR3. J is TRBJ1-1 and V is TRBV6-5; D is possibly TRBD1 (6 bases). This CDR3 region has 13 residues. Trimming cost V 6 bases and J 1 base, with 9 bases left between them. Germline V gene data show CDR1 as MNHEY and CDR2 as SVGAGI. The CDR3 sequence is CASSPTGNTEAFF. The CDR3 bases are TGTGCCAGCAGCCCGACAGGGAACACTGAAGCTTTCTTT.

The chain links TRBV30 to TRBJ2-5; D remains ambiguous. Germline-derived CDR1 and CDR2 are GTSNPN and SVGIG (reference sequence). The CDR3 is 13 amino acids. This chain's CDR3 is CTMDPRRQETQYF. In DNA, the CDR3 is TGTACCATGGATCCCAGGCGACAAGAGACCCAGTACTTC.

The chain combines TRBV10-1 with TRBJ2-7; 10 bases are shared with TRBD1. Germline V lookup: CDR1 WNHNN, CDR2 SYGVQD (reference sequence). The V segment lost 10 bases and the J segment 1 base; nucleotides outside the gene matches: 13. The CDR3 has 16 residues. DNA for the CDR3: TGCGCCAACAAAATACCCAGGACAGGGGGTTCCTACGAGCAGTACGTC. Its translation is CANKIPRTGGSYEQYV.

The J gene is TRBJ2-6, the V gene TRBV24-1; 10 bases are shared with TRBD1. Germline V gene sequence: CDR1 KGHDR, CDR2 SFDVKD. The CDR3 totals 18 residues. The V and J ends lost 5 bases and 2 bases, in that order; junction bases with no gene match: 8. In DNA form, the CDR3 reads TGTGCCACCAGTGGCCCTGACAGGGGGCACCCTGGGGCCAACGTCCTGACTTTC. It yields the protein CATSGPDRGHPGANVLTF.

V and J are TRBV5-1 and TRBJ2-1, with 7 positions matching TRBD1. The germline V gene encodes CDR1 SGHRS and CDR2 YFSETQ. The CDR3 spans 15 residues. With 4 bases clipped from V and 1 base from J, the junction kept 5 bases outside the gene matches. The CDR3 sequence is CASSPTGNSYNEQFF. The CDR3 coding sequence is TGCGCCAGCAGCCCGACAGGGAATTCCTACAATGAGCAGTTCTTC.

The genes are TRBV5-1 and TRBJ1-5; 8 bases align to TRBD1. The V gene's germline CDR1 is SGHRS and CDR2 YFSETQ. This CDR3 has 13 residues. Unmatched junction bases numbered 1, after V lost 1 base and J lost 7 bases. The CDR3 coding sequence is TGCGCCAGCAGCTTGAGACAGGGGCAGCCCCAGCATTTT. It specifies CASSLRQGQPQHF.

In this sample, this clone turned up once. J is TRBJ2-3 and V is TRBV28; maybe TRBD1 (5 bases). The CDR3 length is 12 residues. CDR1 is MDHEN and CDR2 is SYDVKM in the germline V gene. The V end lost 7 bases, the J end lost 10 bases, and 15 bases lay between the germline ends. This chain's CDR3 is CASNHDSRPQYF. The CDR3 coding sequence is TGTGCCAGCAACCACGACAGTCGACCGCAGTATTTT.

The rearrangement joins TRBV18 to TRBJ1-4; tentatively, D is TRBD1 (6 bases). Germline-derived CDR1 and CDR2 are KGHSH and LQKENI. This CDR3 comprises 16 residues. The ends were cut back, 2 bases at V and 6 bases at J, with 16 bases in the middle. The CDR3 coding sequence is TGTGCCAGCTCACCAACTATCGGGGGGCAGGATGAAAAACTGTTTTTT. It is translated as CASSPTIGGQDEKLFF.

This rearrangement joins TRBV15 to TRBJ2-3; 9 nucleotides agree with TRBD2. The ends lost 5 bases at V and 6 bases at J; junction bases unmatched: 12. The germline V gene has CDR1 LNHNV and CDR2 YYDKDF (reference sequence). The CDR3 has 16 amino acids. The CDR3 loop is CATSSHPGLAGDTQYF. Here the CDR3 DNA reads TGTGCCACCAGCTCCCATCCGGGACTAGCCGGTGATACGCAGTATTTT.

The chain carries TRBV5-4 and TRBJ2-1; no reliable D call. The CDR3 is 15 amino acids. From germline, CDR1 is SGHNT and CDR2 YYREEE (reference sequence). The V and J ends lost 3 bases and 4 bases respectively, with 14 bases between them. The CDR3: CASSSDWNTYNEQFF. DNA for the CDR3: TGTGCCAGCAGCTCTGACTGGAACACGTACAATGAGCAGTTCTTC. The full variable domain, completed using reference TRBV5-4 and TRBJ2-1, is ETGVTQSPTHLIKTRGQQVTLRCSSQSGHNTVSWYQQALGQGPQFIFQYYREEENGRGNFPPRFSGLQFPNYSSELNVNALELDDSALYLCASSSDWNTYNEQFFGPGTRLTVL.

The chain joins TRBV6-5 to TRBJ1-3; TRBD1 matches at 8 bases. Germline V gene sequence: CDR1 MNHEY, CDR2 SVGAGI. The V and J ends lost 2 bases and 2 bases, in that order; junction bases with no gene match: 5. The CDR3 length is 16 residues. The CDR3 loop is CASSYGQGNPGNTIYF. CDR3 coding DNA: TGTGCCAGCAGTTACGGACAGGGTAATCCTGGAAACACCATATATTTT.

The chain carries TRBV7-9 and TRBJ2-5, with D tentatively TRBD1 (5 bases). Germline CDR1 and CDR2: SEHNR and FQNEAQ (reference sequence). V was clipped by 6 bases and J by 1 base, with 12 bases between them. The CDR3 totals 14 residues. The CDR3 here is CASSQGLSQETQYF. The CDR3 nucleotides are TGTGCCAGCAGTCAGGGTCTGTCCCAAGAGACCCAGTACTTC.

The chain couples TRBV5-1 to TRBJ2-1; TRBD2 might be the D (6 bases). This CDR3 region has 13 residues. The V and J ends lost 2 bases and 9 bases respectively, with 12 bases between them. The germline gives CDR1 SGHRS, CDR2 YFSETQ. The CDR3 coding sequence is TGCGCCAGCAGCTTTTGGGAGGCCCGTGAGCAGTTCTTC. It codes for CASSFWEAREQFF.

The CDR3 DNA reads TGCGCCAGCAGCTTAATGGGAGCTGAAGCTTTCTTT. Protein sequence: CASSLMGAEAFF. This rearrangement joins TRBV5-1 to TRBJ1-1; D gene ambiguous. This CDR3 is built from 12 residues. The V and J ends lost 2 bases and 6 bases respectively, with 8 bases between them. Per germline, CDR1 SGHRS and CDR2 YFSETQ.

This clone was found once. The chain has TRBV12-3 or TRBV12-4 and TRBJ2-1; 7 bases are shared with TRBD1. There are 12 residues in the CDR3. With 7 bases clipped from V and 6 bases from J, the junction kept 3 bases outside the gene matches. Here the CDR3 reads CASNPGGNEQFF. Here the CDR3 DNA reads TGTGCCAGCAACCCAGGGGGCAATGAGCAGTTCTTC.

The chain links TRBV19 to TRBJ2-1; 8 bases agree with TRBD2. Germline trimming cut 7 bases from V and 0 bases from J; bases unmatched to any gene: 11. In germline, CDR1 is LNHDA, CDR2 SQIVND (reference sequence). CDR3 size: 17 residues. Written as DNA, the CDR3 is TGTGCCAGTATGAGTGGTTCGGGAGGGAGCTCCTACAATGAGCAGTTCTTC. Amino acid sequence: CASMSGSGGSSYNEQFF.

The V gene is TRBV7-9, the J gene TRBJ1-2; a possible D gene is TRBD1 (6 bases). There are 13 residues in the CDR3. Germline V gene lookup returns CDR1 SEHNR and CDR2 FQNEAQ (reference sequence). The germline V and J ends were trimmed by 5 bases and 10 bases, with 17 bases remaining between them. CDR3: CASSRADSLVYTF. The CDR3 nucleotides read TGTGCCAGCAGCCGGGCGGACAGTCTCGTCTACACCTTC.

The chain joins TRBV6-6 to TRBJ1-5; 10 bases are shared with TRBD1. V lost 0 bases, J lost 5 bases, and 1 base stayed unmatched. The CDR3 loop spans 15 amino acids. Germline values: CDR1 MNHNY, CDR2 SVGAGI (reference sequence). CDR3 in amino acids: CASSYSGTGDQPQHF. Written as DNA, the CDR3 is TGTGCCAGCAGTTACTCCGGGACAGGGGATCAGCCCCAGCATTTT.

The CDR3 protein is CASSGGSSYNEQFF. Written as DNA, the CDR3 is TGTGCCAGCAGCGGCGGGAGCTCCTACAATGAGCAGTTCTTC. The J gene is TRBJ2-1, the V gene TRBV5-8, with 7 bases identical to TRBD2. CDR3 length: 14 amino acids. Germline CDR1 SGHTS, CDR2 YDEGEE. J gave up 0 bases and V 4 bases, and 1 base lay outside the gene matches. Full variable domain (rest looked up from reference TRBV5-8 and TRBJ2-1): EAGVTQSPTHLIKTRGQQATLRCSPISGHTSVYWYQQALGLGLQFLLWYDEGEERNRGNFPPRFSGRQFPNYSSELNVNALELEDSALYLCASSGGSSYNEQFFGPGTRLTVL.

The chain has TRBV4-2 and TRBJ2-6; 9 bases are shared with TRBD1. Germline assignment: CDR1 LGHNA and CDR2 YNFKEQ. With 3 bases clipped from V and 4 bases from J, the junction kept 13 bases outside the gene matches. This CDR3 is 19 amino acids long. The CDR3 nucleotides read TGTGCCAGCAGCCAGAACCCGGGACAGGGAGTAAGCGGGGCCAACGTCCTGACTTTC. Translating gives CASSQNPGQGVSGANVLTF.

The V call is TRBV7-9, the J call TRBJ2-5, with a possible D match to TRBD1 (6 bases). The V end lost 3 bases, the J end lost 0 bases, and 8 bases lay between the germline ends. There are 14 residues in the CDR3. Per germline, CDR1 SEHNR and CDR2 FQNEAQ (reference sequence). The CDR3 loop reads CASSLAGDQETQYF. DNA of the CDR3: TGTGCCAGCAGCTTGGCAGGGGACCAAGAGACCCAGTACTTC.

This sequence joins TRBV5-1 and TRBJ2-3; the match to TRBD2 covers 9 bases. The trim removed 3 bases at V and 2 bases at J, leaving 13 bases unmatched. Per germline, CDR1 SGHRS and CDR2 YFSETQ. This CDR3 is built from 18 residues. The CDR3 DNA follows: TGCGCCAGCAGCTCGGCCCGGACTAGCGAAACCACCACAGATACGCAGTATTTT. Translation: CASSSARTSETTTDTQYF.

The chain employs TRBV29-1 and TRBJ2-6; 8 bases match TRBD1. Trimming cost V 3 bases and J 0 bases; bases outside gene matches: 4. The CDR3 has 16 amino acids. Germline CDR1 and CDR2: SQVTM and ANQGSEA. CDR3 sequence (DNA): TGCAGCGTTGAGGGGCAGGGGGCCTCTGGGGCCAACGTCCTGACTTTC. Protein product: CSVEGQGASGANVLTF.

V is TRBV29-1 and J is TRBJ1-2, with D possibly TRBD1 on 5 matching bases. The germline gives CDR1 SQVTM, CDR2 ANQGSEA. This CDR3 comprises 12 residues. The V gene lost 1 base and the J gene lost 8 bases, with 11 bases spanning the gap. Here the CDR3 DNA reads TGCAGCGTTGAAGGCGACAGTTCCGGCTACACCTTC. Amino acid sequence: CSVEGDSSGYTF.

CDR3 residues: CASSLEVGYRAPRGPQHF. DNA for the CDR3: TGTGCCAGCAGCTTAGAGGTGGGTTACAGGGCGCCCCGGGGGCCCCAGCATTTT. The V and J genes are TRBV7-8 and TRBJ1-5; weak D call: TRBD1 (6 bases). The V gene's germline CDR1 is SGHVS and CDR2 FQNEAQ. Deletions cut 1 base from V and 9 bases from J, with 25 bases between. The CDR3 runs to 18 residues.

V gene TRBV11-2 combines with J gene TRBJ2-1; 9 bases fit TRBD2. Trimming took 6 bases from V and 4 from J; bases not matched to a gene: 7. The CDR3 has 15 residues. Germline V gene lookup returns CDR1 SGHAT and CDR2 FQNNGV. The CDR3 reads CASRTLAGRYNEQFF. The CDR3 DNA is TGTGCCAGCAGGACTCTAGCGGGGCGGTACAATGAGCAGTTCTTC.

This clone was recorded a few times. J is TRBJ2-7 and V is TRBV6-6; tentatively, D is TRBD2 (6 bases). This CDR3 is 13 amino acids long. The V gene's germline CDR1 is MNHNY and CDR2 SVGAGI (reference sequence). The V gene lost 4 bases and the J gene lost 1 base, with 8 bases spanning the gap. CDR3 loop: CASSSGTSYEQYF. CDR3 DNA sequence: TGTGCCAGCAGTTCCGGGACTTCCTACGAGCAGTACTTC.